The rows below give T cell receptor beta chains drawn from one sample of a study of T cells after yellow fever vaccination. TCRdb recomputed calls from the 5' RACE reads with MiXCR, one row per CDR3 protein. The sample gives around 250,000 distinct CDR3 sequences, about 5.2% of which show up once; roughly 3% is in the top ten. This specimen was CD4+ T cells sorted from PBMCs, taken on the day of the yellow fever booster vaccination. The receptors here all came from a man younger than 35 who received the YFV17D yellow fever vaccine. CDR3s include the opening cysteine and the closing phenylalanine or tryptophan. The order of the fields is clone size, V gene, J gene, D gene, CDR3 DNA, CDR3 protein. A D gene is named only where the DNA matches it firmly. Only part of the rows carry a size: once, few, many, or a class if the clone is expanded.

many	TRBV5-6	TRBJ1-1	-	TGTGCCAGCAGCTGGGGACATTCGAACACTGAAGCTTTCTTT	CASSWGHSNTEAFF
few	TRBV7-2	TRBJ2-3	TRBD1	TGTGCCAGCAGCTGGGACAGGGTTGATACGCAGTATTTT	CASSWDRVDTQYF
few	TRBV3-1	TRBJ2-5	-	TGTGCCAGCAGCCAGGGGAGCATCGTACAAGAGACCCAGTACTTC	CASSQGSIVQETQYF
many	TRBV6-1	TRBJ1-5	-	TGTGCCAGCAGCCAGGGGTCGGGCAATCAGCCCCAGCATTTT	CASSQGSGNQPQHF
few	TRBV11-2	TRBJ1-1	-	TGTGCCAGCAGCACAACTGGGGTTTTCGCTGAAGCTTTCTTT	CASSTTGVFAEAFF
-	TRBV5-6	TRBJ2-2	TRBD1	TGTGCCAGCAGCAAAGACAGGGGGAACGGCGGGGAGCTGTTTTTT	CASSKDRGNGGELFF
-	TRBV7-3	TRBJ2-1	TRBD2	TGTGCCAGCAGCCCACTAGCGGGGCCGCGCGGTGAGCAGTTCTTC	CASSPLAGPRGEQFF
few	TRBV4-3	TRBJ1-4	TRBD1	TGCGCCAGCAGCCGGGACAGAAATAATGAAAAACTGTTTTTT	CASSRDRNNEKLFF
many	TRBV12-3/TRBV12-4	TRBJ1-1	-	TGTGCCAGCAGTTTACAGAACACTGAAGCTTTCTTT	CASSLQNTEAFF
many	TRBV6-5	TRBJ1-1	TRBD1	TGTGCCAGCAGTGACAGGGGCGACACTGAAGCTTTCTTT	CASSDRGDTEAFF
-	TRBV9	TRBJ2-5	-	TGTGCCAGCAGCGTAGGGACCCAAGAGACCCAGTACTTC	CASSVGTQETQYF
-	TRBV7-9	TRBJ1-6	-	TGTGCCAGCAGTTCCGCATTACTCTATTCACCCCTCCACTTT	CASSSALLYSPLHF
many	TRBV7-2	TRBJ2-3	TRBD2	TGTGCCAGCAGCTTAGGAAGCGGGGGGGTCACAGATACGCAGTATTTT	CASSLGSGGVTDTQYF
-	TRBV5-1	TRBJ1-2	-	TGCGCCAGCAGCTTGGGCGTGTCTCAGGGACGGGGCTACACCTTC	CASSLGVSQGRGYTF
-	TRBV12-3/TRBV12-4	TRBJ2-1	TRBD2	TGTGCCAGCAGGCGAACTAGCGGCAATGAGCAGTTCTTC	CASRRTSGNEQFF
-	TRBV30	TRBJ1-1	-	TGTGCCTGGGCTCATGTGAACACTGAAGCTTTCTTT	CAWAHVNTEAFF
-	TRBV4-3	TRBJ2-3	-	TGCGCCAGCAGCCAAGGCCGGGACCGATATCCAGATACGCAGTATTTT	CASSQGRDRYPDTQYF
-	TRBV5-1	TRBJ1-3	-	TGCGCCAGCAGCTTGCTAGGGGTTACTGGAAACACCATATATTTT	CASSLLGVTGNTIYF
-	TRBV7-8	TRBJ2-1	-	TGTGCCAGCAGCTCACCATCCCAGGCCCGAAAGCAGTTCTTC	CASSSPSQARKQFF
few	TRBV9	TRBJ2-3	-	TGTGCCAGCAGCGTGGGCCACCCACCGGATACGCAGTATTTT	CASSVGHPPDTQYF
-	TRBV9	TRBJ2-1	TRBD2	TGTGCCAGCAGCGTGTCCCTTAGAGTTGGGGGGGACGACAATGAGCAGTTCTTC	CASSVSLRVGGDDNEQFF
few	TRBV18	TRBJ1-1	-	TGTGCCAGCTCACCACTCGACAGGCTTGAAGCTTTCTTT	CASSPLDRLEAFF
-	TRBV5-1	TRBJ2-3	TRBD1	TGCGCCAGCAGCTTCAACAGGGGGACTAGCACAGATACGCAGTATTTT	CASSFNRGTSTDTQYF
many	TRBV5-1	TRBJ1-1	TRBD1	TGCGCCAGCAGTTGGGTCGACAGGGTGGAGAACACTGAAGCTTTCTTT	CASSWVDRVENTEAFF